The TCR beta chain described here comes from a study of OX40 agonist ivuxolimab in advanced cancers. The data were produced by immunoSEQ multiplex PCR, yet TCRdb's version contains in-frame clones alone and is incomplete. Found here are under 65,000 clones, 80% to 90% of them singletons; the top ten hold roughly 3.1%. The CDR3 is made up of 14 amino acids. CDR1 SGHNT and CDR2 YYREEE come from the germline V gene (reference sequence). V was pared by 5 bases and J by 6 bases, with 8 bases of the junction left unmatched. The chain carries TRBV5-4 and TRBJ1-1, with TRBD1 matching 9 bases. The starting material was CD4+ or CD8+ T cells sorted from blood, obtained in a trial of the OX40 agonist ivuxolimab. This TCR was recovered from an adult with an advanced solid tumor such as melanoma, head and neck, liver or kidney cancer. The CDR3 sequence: CASRQTGGTSEAFF. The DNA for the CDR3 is TGTGCCAGCAGACAGACAGGGGGGACGTCTGAAGCTTTCTTT.